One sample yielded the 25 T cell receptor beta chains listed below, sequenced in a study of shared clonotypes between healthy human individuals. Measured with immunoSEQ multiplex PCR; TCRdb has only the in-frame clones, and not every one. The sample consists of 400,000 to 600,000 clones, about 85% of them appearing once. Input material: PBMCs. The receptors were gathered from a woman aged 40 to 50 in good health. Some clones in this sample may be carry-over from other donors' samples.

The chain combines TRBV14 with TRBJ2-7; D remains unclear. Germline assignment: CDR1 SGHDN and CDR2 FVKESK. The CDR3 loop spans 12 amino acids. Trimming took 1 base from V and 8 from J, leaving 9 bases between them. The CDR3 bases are TGTGCCAGCAGCCAAGTGATTGGACAGCAGTACTTC. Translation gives CASSQVIGQQYF.

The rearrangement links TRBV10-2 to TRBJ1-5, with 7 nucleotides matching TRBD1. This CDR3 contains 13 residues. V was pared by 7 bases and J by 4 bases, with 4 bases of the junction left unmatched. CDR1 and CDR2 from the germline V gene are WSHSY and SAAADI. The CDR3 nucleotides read TGCGCCAGCACCCGGGACAGAAATCAGCCCCAGCATTTT. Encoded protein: CASTRDRNQPQHF.

CDR3 region: CASSLDGLAGGHNEQFF. The CDR3 nucleotides are TGTGCCAGCAGCTTAGATGGGCTAGCGGGGGGACACAATGAGCAGTTCTTC. The V gene is TRBV11-2, the J gene TRBJ2-1; 11 nucleotides align to TRBD2. The CDR3 extends over 17 amino acids. V lost 0 bases to trimming and J lost 5 bases; unmatched junction nucleotides: 6. Germline loops: CDR1 SGHAT, CDR2 FQNNGV.

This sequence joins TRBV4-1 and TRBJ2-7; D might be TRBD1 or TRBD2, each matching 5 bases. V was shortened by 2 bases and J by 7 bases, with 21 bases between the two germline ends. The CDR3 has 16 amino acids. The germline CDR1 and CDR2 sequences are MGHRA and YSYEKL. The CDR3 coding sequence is TGCGCCAGCAGCCAACGCCCCCGGGGAGATTGGGGGGAGCAGTACTTC. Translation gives CASSQRPRGDWGEQYF.

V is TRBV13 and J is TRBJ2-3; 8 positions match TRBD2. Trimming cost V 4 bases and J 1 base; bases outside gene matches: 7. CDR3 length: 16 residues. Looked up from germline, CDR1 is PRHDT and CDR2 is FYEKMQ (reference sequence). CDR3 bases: TGTGCCAGCAGCTCCTCTAGGCGGGGGGGCACAGATACGCAGTATTTT. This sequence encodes CASSSSRRGGTDTQYF.

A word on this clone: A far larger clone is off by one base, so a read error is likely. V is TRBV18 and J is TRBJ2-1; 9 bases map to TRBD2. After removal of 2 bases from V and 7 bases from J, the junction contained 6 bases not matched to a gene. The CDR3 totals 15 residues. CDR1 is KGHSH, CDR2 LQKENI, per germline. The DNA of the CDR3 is TGTGCCAGCTCACCAGGACTAGCGAGAGCTAATGAGCAGTTCTTC. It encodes CASSPGLARANEQFF.

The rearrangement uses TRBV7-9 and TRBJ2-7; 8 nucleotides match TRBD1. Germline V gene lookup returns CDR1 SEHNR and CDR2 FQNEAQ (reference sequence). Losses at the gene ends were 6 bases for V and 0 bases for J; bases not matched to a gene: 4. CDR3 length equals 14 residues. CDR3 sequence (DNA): TGTGCCAGCAGTCGGACAGGGAGCTCCTACGAGCAGTACTTC. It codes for CASSRTGSSYEQYF.

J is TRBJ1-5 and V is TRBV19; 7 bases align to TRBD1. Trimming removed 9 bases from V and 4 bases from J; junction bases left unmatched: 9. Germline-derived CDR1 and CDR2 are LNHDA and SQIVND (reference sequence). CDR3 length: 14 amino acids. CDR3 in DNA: TGTGCCAGCCGTGACAGGGCGACTAATCAGCCCCAGCATTTT. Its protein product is CASRDRATNQPQHF.

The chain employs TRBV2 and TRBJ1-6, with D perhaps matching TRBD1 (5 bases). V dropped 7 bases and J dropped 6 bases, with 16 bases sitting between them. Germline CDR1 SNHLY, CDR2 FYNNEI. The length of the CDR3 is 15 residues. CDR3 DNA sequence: TGTGCCAGCACCGGGACCGCTAGCCGTAATTCACCCCTCCACTTT. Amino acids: CASTGTASRNSPLHF.

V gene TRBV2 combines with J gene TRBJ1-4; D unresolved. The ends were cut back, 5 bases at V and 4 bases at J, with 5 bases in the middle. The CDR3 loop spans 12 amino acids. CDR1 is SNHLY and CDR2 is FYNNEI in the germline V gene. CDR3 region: CASSPYNEKLFF. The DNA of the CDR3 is TGTGCCAGCAGTCCCTATAATGAAAAACTGTTTTTT.

The CDR3: CASSLGLAGGLYQETQYF. DNA for the CDR3: TGCGCCAGCAGCTTGGGACTAGCGGGAGGACTGTACCAAGAGACCCAGTACTTC. This sequence joins TRBV5-1 and TRBJ2-5; 13 bases map to TRBD2. Losses at the gene ends were 0 bases for V and 0 bases for J; bases not matched to a gene: 5. This CDR3 comprises 18 residues. The V gene's germline CDR1 is SGHRS and CDR2 YFSETQ.

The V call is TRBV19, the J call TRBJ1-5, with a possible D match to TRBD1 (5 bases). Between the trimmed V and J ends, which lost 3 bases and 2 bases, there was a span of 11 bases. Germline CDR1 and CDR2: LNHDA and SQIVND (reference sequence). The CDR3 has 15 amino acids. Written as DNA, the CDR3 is TGTGCCAGTAGTATGGGCCAGGGTGGCAATCAGCCCCAGCATTTT. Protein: CASSMGQGGNQPQHF.

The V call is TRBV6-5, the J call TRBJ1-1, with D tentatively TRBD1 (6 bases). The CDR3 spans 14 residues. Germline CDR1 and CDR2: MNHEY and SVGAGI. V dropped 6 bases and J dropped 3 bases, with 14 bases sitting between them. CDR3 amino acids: CASRSRGLYTEAFF. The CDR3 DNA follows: TGTGCCAGCAGATCCAGGGGCCTGTACACTGAAGCTTTCTTT.

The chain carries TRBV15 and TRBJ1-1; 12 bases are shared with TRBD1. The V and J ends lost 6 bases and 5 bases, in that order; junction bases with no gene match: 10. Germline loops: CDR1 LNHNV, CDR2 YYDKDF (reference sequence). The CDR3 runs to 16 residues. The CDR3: CATRLGTGGVRTEAFF. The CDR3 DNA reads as TGTGCCACCAGACTCGGGACAGGGGGCGTAAGGACTGAAGCTTTCTTT.

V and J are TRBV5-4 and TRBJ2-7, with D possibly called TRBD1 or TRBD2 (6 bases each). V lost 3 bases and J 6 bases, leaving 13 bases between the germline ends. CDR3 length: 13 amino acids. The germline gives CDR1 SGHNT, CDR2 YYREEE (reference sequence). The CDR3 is CASSSQGLPEQYF. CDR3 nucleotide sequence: TGTGCCAGCAGCTCACAGGGACTTCCCGAGCAGTACTTC.

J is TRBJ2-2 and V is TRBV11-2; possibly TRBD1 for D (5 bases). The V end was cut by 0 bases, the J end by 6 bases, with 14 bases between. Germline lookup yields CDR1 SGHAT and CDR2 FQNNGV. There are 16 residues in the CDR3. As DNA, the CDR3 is TGTGCCAGCAGCTTAGACAGGGCTTCGGTGGCCGGGGAGCTGTTTTTT. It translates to CASSLDRASVAGELFF.

This CDR3 is CASITTGGHEQYF. Here the CDR3 DNA reads TGTGCCAGCATCACGACAGGGGGCCACGAGCAGTACTTC. The chain combines TRBV2 with TRBJ2-7, with 10 bases that match TRBD1. Looked up from germline, CDR1 is SNHLY and CDR2 is FYNNEI. V lost 7 bases, J lost 5 bases, and 5 bases stayed unmatched. The CDR3 runs 13 residues.

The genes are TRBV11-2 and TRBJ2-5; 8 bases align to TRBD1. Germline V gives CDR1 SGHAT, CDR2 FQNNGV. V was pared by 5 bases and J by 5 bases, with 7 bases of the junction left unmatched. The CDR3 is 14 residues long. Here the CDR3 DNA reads TGTGCCAGCAGCCCGACAGGGGTCGGGGAGACCCAGTACTTC. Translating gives CASSPTGVGETQYF.

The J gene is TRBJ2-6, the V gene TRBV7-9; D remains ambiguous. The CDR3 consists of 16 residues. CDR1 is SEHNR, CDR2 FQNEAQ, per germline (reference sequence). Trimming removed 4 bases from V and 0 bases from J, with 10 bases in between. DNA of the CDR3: TGTGCCAGCAGCTCTACCTCTCCCTCTGGGGCCAACGTCCTGACTTTC. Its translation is CASSSTSPSGANVLTF.

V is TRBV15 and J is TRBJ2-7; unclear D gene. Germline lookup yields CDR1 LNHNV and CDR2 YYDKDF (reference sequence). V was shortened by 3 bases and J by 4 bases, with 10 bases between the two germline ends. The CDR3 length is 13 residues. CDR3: CATSRLLAYEQYF. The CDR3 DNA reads TGTGCCACCAGCAGGTTACTTGCTTACGAGCAGTACTTC.

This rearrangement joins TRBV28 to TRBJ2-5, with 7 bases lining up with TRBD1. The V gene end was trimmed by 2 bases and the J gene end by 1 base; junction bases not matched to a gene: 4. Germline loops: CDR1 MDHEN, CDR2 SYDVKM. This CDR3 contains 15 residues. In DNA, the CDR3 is TGTGCCAGCAGTTTAGCCACAGGGGCCCAAGAGACCCAGTACTTC. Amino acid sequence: CASSLATGAQETQYF.

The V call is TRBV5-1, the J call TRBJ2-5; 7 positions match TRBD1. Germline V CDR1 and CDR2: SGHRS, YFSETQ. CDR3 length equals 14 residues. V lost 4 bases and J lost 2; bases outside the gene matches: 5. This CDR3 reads CASSPGQKQETQYF. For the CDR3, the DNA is TGCGCCAGCAGCCCGGGACAGAAACAAGAGACCCAGTACTTC. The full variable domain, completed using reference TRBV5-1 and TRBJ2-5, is KAGVTQTPRYLIKTRGQQVTLSCSPISGHRSVSWYQQTPGQGLQFLFEYFSETQRNKGNFPGRFSGRQFSNSRSEMNVSTLELGDSALYLCASSPGQKQETQYFGPGTRLLVL.

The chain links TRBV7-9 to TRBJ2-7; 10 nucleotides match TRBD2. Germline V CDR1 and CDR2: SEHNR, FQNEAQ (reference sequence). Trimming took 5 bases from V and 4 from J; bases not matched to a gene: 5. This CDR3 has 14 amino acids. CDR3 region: CASSEAGGPYEQYF. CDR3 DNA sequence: TGTGCCAGCAGCGAAGCGGGAGGGCCTTACGAGCAGTACTTC.

The CDR3 DNA reads TGTGCCAGCAGTTCCTTTCCGACAGACTATAGCAATCAGCCCCAGCATTTT. Translating it yields CASSSFPTDYSNQPQHF. The chain joins TRBV28 to TRBJ1-5, with TRBD1 as a possible D gene (5 bases). The V gene's germline CDR1 is MDHEN and CDR2 SYDVKM. The CDR3 is 17 amino acids. V dropped 4 bases and J dropped 0 bases, with 16 bases sitting between them.

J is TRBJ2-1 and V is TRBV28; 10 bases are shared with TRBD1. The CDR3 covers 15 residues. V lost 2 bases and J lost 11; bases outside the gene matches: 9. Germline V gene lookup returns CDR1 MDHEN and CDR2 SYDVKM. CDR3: CASSLNSGTGVKQFF. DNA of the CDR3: TGTGCCAGCAGTTTAAACTCCGGGACAGGGGTTAAGCAGTTCTTC.